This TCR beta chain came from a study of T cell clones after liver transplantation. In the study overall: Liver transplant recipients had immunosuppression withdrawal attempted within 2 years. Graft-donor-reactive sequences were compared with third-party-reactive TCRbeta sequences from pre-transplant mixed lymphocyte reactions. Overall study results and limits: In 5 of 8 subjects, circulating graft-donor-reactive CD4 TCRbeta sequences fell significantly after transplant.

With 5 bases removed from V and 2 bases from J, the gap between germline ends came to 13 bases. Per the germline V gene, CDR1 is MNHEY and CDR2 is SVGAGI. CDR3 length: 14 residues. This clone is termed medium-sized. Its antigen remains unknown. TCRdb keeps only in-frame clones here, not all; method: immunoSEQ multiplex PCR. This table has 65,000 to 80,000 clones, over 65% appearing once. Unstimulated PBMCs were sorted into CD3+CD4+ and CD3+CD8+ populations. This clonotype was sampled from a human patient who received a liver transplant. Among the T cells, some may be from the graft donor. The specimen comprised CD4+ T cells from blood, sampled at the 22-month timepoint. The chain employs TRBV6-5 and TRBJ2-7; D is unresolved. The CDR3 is CASSVTSFTYEQYF. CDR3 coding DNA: TGTGCCAGCAGTGTTACCAGTTTTACCTACGAGCAGTACTTC.